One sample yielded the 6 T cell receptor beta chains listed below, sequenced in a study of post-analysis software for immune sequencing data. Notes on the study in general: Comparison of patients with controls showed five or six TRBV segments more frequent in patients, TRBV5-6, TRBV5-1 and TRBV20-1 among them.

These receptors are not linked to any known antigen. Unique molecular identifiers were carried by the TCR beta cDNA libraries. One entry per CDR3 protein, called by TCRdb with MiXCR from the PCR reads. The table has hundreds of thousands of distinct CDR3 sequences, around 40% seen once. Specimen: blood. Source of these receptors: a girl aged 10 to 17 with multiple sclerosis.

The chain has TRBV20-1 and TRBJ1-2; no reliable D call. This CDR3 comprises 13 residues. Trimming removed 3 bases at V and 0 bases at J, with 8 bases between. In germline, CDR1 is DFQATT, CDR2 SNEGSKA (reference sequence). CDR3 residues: CSARPGSNYGYTF. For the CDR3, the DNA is TGCAGTGCTAGGCCCGGGTCTAACTATGGCTACACCTTC.

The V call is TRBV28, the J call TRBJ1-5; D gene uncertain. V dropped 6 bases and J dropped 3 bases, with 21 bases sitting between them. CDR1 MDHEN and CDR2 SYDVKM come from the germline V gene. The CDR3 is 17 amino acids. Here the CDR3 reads CASRQGRLLALNQPQHF. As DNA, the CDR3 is TGTGCCAGCAGACAAGGACGGCTACTAGCCCTCAATCAGCCCCAGCATTTT.

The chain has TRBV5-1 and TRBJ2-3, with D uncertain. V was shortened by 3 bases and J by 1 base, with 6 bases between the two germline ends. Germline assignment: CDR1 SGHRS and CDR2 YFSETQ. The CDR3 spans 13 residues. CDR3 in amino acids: CASSSERTDTQYF. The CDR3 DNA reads TGCGCCAGCAGCTCCGAACGCACAGATACGCAGTATTTT. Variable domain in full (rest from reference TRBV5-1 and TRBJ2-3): KAGVTQTPRYLIKTRGQQVTLSCSPISGHRSVSWYQQTPGQGLQFLFEYFSETQRNKGNFPGRFSGRQFSNSRSEMNVSTLELGDSALYLCASSSERTDTQYFGPGTRLTVL.

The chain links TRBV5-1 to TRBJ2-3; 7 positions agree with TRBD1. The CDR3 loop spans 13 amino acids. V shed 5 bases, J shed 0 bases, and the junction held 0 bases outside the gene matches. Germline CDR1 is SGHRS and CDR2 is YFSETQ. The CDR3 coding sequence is TGCGCCAGCAGACAGGGGAGCACAGATACGCAGTATTTT. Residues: CASRQGSTDTQYF.

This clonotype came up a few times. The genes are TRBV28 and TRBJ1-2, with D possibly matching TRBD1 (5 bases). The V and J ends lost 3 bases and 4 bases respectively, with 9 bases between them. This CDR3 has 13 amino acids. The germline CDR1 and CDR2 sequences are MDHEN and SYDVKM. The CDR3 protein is CASSLGTFYGYTF. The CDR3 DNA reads TGTGCCAGCAGTTTGGGGACGTTCTATGGCTACACCTTC.

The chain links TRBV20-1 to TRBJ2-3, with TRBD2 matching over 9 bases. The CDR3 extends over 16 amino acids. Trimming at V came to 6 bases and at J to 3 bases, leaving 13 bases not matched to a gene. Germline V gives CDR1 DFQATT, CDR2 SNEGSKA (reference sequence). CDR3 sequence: CSARPVLREGTDTQYF. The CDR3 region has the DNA TGCAGTGCCCGCCCCGTTCTGCGGGAGGGTACAGATACGCAGTATTTT.